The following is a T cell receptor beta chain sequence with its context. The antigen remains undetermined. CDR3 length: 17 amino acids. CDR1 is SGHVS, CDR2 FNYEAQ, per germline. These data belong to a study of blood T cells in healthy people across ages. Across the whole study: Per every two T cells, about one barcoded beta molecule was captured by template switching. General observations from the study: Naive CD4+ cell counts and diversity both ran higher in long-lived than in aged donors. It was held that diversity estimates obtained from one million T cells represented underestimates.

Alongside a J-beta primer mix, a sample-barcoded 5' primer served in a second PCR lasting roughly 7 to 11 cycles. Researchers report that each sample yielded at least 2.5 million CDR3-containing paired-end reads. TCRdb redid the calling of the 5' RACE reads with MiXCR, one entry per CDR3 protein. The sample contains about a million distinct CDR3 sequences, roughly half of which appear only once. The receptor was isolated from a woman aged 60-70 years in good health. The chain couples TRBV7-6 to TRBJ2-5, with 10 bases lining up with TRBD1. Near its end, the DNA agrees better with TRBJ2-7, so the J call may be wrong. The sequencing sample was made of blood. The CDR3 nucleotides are TGTGCCAGCAGCTTTCCTGAGGGACAGGGGCCTTTAGACGAGCAGTACTTC. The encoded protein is CASSFPEGQGPLDEQYF.